Shown below are 32 T cell receptor beta chains from a single sample sequenced in a study of neoadjuvant nivolumab and ipilimumab in lung cancer. The protocol was immunoSEQ multiplex PCR, while the TCRdb copy is restricted to in-frame clones and leaves out a portion. The sample has 30,000 to 35,000 clones; more than 85% are singletons. Specimen: peripheral blood, collected after neoadjuvant nivolumab, alone or with ipilimumab, at or shortly before surgery. These TCRs come from an adult with non-small cell lung cancer.

The V and J genes are TRBV5-1 and TRBJ2-7, with 8 bases aligning to TRBD2. The germline gives CDR1 SGHRS, CDR2 YFSETQ. The J segment lost 7 bases and the V segment lost 2 bases, leaving 8 bases of the junction unmatched. The CDR3 covers 14 residues. The CDR3 loop reads CASSLGLAGGEQYF. The CDR3 bases are TGCGCCAGCAGCTTAGGGCTAGCGGGCGGGGAGCAGTACTTC.

J is TRBJ1-2 and V is TRBV14; perhaps TRBD1 as D (6 bases). CDR3 length equals 14 residues. CDR1 and CDR2 from the germline V gene are SGHDN and FVKESK. Deletions cut 1 base from V and 5 bases from J, with 11 bases between. CDR3 nucleotides: TGTGCCAGCAGCCAAGGAGGGGGTATTTATGGCTACACCTTC. It codes for CASSQGGGIYGYTF.

A single count supports this clone. The chain recombines TRBV6-6 with TRBJ1-2, with TRBD1 as a possible D gene (5 bases). The CDR3 consists of 13 residues. Deletions cut 6 bases from V and 3 bases from J, with 11 bases between. Germline CDR1 is MNHNY and CDR2 is SVGAGI (reference sequence). The DNA of the CDR3 is TGTGCCAGCAGCCCCGGACAAGACTATGGCTACACCTTC. It is translated as CASSPGQDYGYTF.

The rearrangement joins TRBV6-5 to TRBJ1-5, with 7 bases lining up with TRBD1. Germline CDR1 and CDR2: MNHEY and SVGAGI. V lost 4 bases and J lost 7; bases outside the gene matches: 10. The CDR3 covers 15 residues. The DNA of the CDR3 is TGTGCCAGCAGTTCCCGGACAGGACACGGGCAGCCCCAGCATTTT. Translating gives CASSSRTGHGQPQHF.

The chain carries TRBV18 and TRBJ1-1, with no clear D. Trimming shortened V by 5 bases and J by 1 base, and 11 bases separated the two germline ends. This CDR3 region has 14 residues. CDR1 and CDR2 (germline): KGHSH, LQKENI. CDR3 nucleotides: TGTGCCAGCTCAGAGTTTGGAAGGAACACTGAAGCTTTCTTT. It encodes CASSEFGRNTEAFF.

The gene calls are TRBV6-5 and TRBJ2-5; D is uncertain. Germline CDR1 MNHEY, CDR2 SVGAGI. Trimming removed 6 bases from V and 5 bases from J, with 7 bases in between. This CDR3 spans 11 amino acids. The CDR3 nucleotides are TGTGCCAGCAGCAAAATGGAGACCCAGTACTTC. It codes for CASSKMETQYF.

The genes are TRBV19 and TRBJ2-3; TRBD1 agrees at 10 bases. The CDR3 contains 15 residues. J lost 3 bases, V lost 6 bases, and 6 bases had no gene match. Looked up from germline, CDR1 is LNHDA and CDR2 is SQIVND (reference sequence). Here the CDR3 DNA reads TGTGCCAGTAGCTCCGGGACAGGGGAAACAGATACGCAGTATTTT. Its protein product is CASSSGTGETDTQYF. Combining the CDR3 with reference TRBV19 and TRBJ2-3 gives the whole variable domain DGGITQSPKYLFRKEGQNVTLSCEQNLNHDAMYWYRQDPGQGLRLIYYSQIVNDFQKGDIAEGYSVSREKKESFPLTVTSAQKNPTAFYLCASSSGTGETDTQYFGPGTRLTVL.

The V call is TRBV5-4, the J call TRBJ2-5; D gene unclear. The length of the CDR3 is 13 residues. Trimming stripped 0 bases from V and 5 bases from J, with 8 bases between. Germline CDR1 and CDR2: SGHNT and YYREEE (reference sequence). The CDR3: CASSLEGKETQYF. DNA for the CDR3: TGTGCCAGCAGCTTGGAAGGGAAGGAGACCCAGTACTTC.

The gene calls are TRBV10-1 and TRBJ2-2; D call uncertain. CDR3 length: 14 residues. The germline V and J ends were trimmed by 5 bases and 1 base, with 8 bases remaining between them. Per germline, CDR1 WNHNN and CDR2 SYGVQD (reference sequence). The CDR3 spells CASSPSRNTGELFF. The CDR3 DNA sequence: TGCGCCAGCAGTCCATCGCGGAACACCGGGGAGCTGTTTTTT.

The chain joins TRBV19 to TRBJ1-1; D is perhaps TRBD1 (5 bases). Trimming removed 2 bases at V and 3 bases at J, with 10 bases between. This CDR3 spans 14 amino acids. Germline loops: CDR1 LNHDA, CDR2 SQIVND (reference sequence). CDR3 residues: CASSIIGRDTEAFF. The CDR3 coding sequence is TGTGCCAGTAGTATAATAGGCAGGGACACTGAAGCTTTCTTT. The full variable domain, in which reference TRBV19 and TRBJ1-1 provide the parts outside the CDR3, is DGGITQSPKYLFRKEGQNVTLSCEQNLNHDAMYWYRQDPGQGLRLIYYSQIVNDFQKGDIAEGYSVSREKKESFPLTVTSAQKNPTAFYLCASSIIGRDTEAFFGQGTRLTVV.

The chain combines TRBV5-4 with TRBJ1-2; D is undetermined. V was shortened by 6 bases and J by 4 bases, with 16 bases between the two germline ends. The CDR3 is 14 residues long. Per the germline V gene, CDR1 is SGHNT and CDR2 is YYREEE (reference sequence). This chain's CDR3 is CASKVEDPSYGYTF. DNA for the CDR3: TGTGCCAGCAAAGTTGAGGACCCTAGCTATGGCTACACCTTC. The full variable domain, completed using reference TRBV5-4 and TRBJ1-2, is ETGVTQSPTHLIKTRGQQVTLRCSSQSGHNTVSWYQQALGQGPQFIFQYYREEENGRGNFPPRFSGLQFPNYSSELNVNALELDDSALYLCASKVEDPSYGYTFGSGTRLTVV.

This rearrangement joins TRBV28 to TRBJ1-2, with TRBD1 matching 10 bases. The CDR3 has 14 amino acids. Germline loops: CDR1 MDHEN, CDR2 SYDVKM. The junction had 7 bases not matched to a gene; V was cut back by 4 bases and J by 8 bases. The CDR3 sequence is CASSWGDRGGGYTF. CDR3 in DNA: TGTGCCAGCAGTTGGGGGGACAGGGGTGGAGGCTACACCTTC.

The chain combines TRBV18 with TRBJ2-7; TRBD2 aligns across 8 bases. From germline, CDR1 is KGHSH and CDR2 LQKENI. The CDR3 runs to 17 residues. V lost 2 bases and J lost 4; bases outside the gene matches: 13. The CDR3 DNA sequence: TGTGCCAGCTCACCAGGCACTTTCGGGAGGGCCTCGTACGAGCAGTACTTC. This sequence encodes CASSPGTFGRASYEQYF.

The gene calls are TRBV6-1 and TRBJ1-1, with unresolved D. There are 11 residues in the CDR3. Germline V lookup: CDR1 MNHNS, CDR2 SASEGT. Between the trimmed V and J ends, which lost 7 bases and 1 base, there was a span of 4 bases. This CDR3 reads CASTRNTEAFF. Written as DNA, the CDR3 is TGTGCCAGCACCCGGAACACTGAAGCTTTCTTT.

This chain connects TRBV4-1 to TRBJ1-2; D uncertain. The V and J ends lost 2 bases and 5 bases respectively, with 21 bases between them. CDR3 length equals 17 residues. Germline CDR1 reads MGHRA; CDR2 reads YSYEKL. The CDR3 is CASSQPSRRNSWYGYTF. In DNA form, the CDR3 reads TGCGCCAGCAGCCAACCCTCCCGCCGGAACAGTTGGTATGGCTACACCTTC.

The CDR3 nucleotides are TGCAGCGATGGGGGGGTCACTGAAGCTTTCTTT. It yields the protein CSDGGVTEAFF. This sequence joins TRBV29-1 and TRBJ1-1; D perhaps matches TRBD1 (5 bases). The CDR3 spans 11 residues. Deletions cut 7 bases from V and 4 bases from J, with 10 bases between. Germline lookup yields CDR1 SQVTM and CDR2 ANQGSEA.

This clone was picked up a small number of times. The chain links TRBV6-4 to TRBJ2-1; a weak D match, TRBD2 (5 bases). This CDR3 comprises 13 residues. V was clipped by 0 bases and J by 11 bases, with 11 bases between them. Per the germline V gene, CDR1 is MRHNA and CDR2 is SNTAGT. In DNA form, the CDR3 reads TGTGCCAGCAGTGACTCGAGGGAAGCTCAGCAGTTCTTC. Protein product: CASSDSREAQQFF.

The CDR3 sequence: CASSYSRGSYEQYF. As DNA, the CDR3 is TGTGCCAGCAGTTACTCAAGGGGTAGCTACGAGCAGTACTTC. V gene TRBV6-5 combines with J gene TRBJ2-7; D might be TRBD1 (5 bases). The CDR3 length is 14 residues. Germline CDR1 and CDR2: MNHEY and SVGAGI. Trimming shortened V by 0 bases and J by 3 bases, and 9 bases separated the two germline ends.

The table lists this clone with a few counts. This sequence joins TRBV7-8 and TRBJ2-5, with 7 positions matching TRBD2. Germline assignment: CDR1 SGHVS and CDR2 FQNEAQ. With V trimmed by 5 bases and J by 4 bases, 13 bases remained unmatched. CDR3 length equals 16 residues. The CDR3 loop reads CASSPARWGGTETQYF. CDR3 nucleotides: TGTGCCAGCAGCCCCGCCCGGTGGGGGGGAACAGAGACCCAGTACTTC.

The rearrangement links TRBV5-4 to TRBJ2-2, with TRBD1 matching over 8 bases. The length of the CDR3 is 16 residues. Germline V gene data show CDR1 as SGHNT and CDR2 as YYREEE (reference sequence). V trimming: 3 bases; J trimming: 5 bases; junction bases outside the gene matches: 9. This CDR3 reads CASSSSGGRGTGELFF. The CDR3 bases are TGTGCCAGCAGCTCTTCAGGGGGCAGGGGGACCGGGGAGCTGTTTTTT. Combining the CDR3 with reference TRBV5-4 and TRBJ2-2 gives the whole variable domain ETGVTQSPTHLIKTRGQQVTLRCSSQSGHNTVSWYQQALGQGPQFIFQYYREEENGRGNFPPRFSGLQFPNYSSELNVNALELDDSALYLCASSSSGGRGTGELFFGEGSRLTVL.

The rearrangement uses TRBV5-1 and TRBJ1-1, with D perhaps matching TRBD1 (5 bases). The CDR3 extends over 14 amino acids. Germline V gene sequence: CDR1 SGHRS, CDR2 YFSETQ. Trimming cost V 0 bases and J 7 bases, with 13 bases left between them. CDR3 in amino acids: CASSLELGRLEAFF. CDR3 in DNA: TGCGCCAGCAGCTTGGAGCTGGGACGGCTTGAAGCTTTCTTT.

V usage is TRBV5-4 and J usage is TRBJ2-3, with 9 nucleotides matching TRBD2. From germline, CDR1 is SGHNT and CDR2 YYREEE (reference sequence). Trimming took 5 bases from V and 6 from J; bases not matched to a gene: 16. CDR3 length equals 17 residues. The chain's CDR3 is CASSFGGSGRSGDTQYF. The DNA for the CDR3 is TGTGCCAGCAGTTTCGGAGGAAGCGGGAGGTCTGGGGATACGCAGTATTTT.

The chain joins TRBV6-5 to TRBJ2-1, with 7 bases matching TRBD2. CDR1 and CDR2 from the germline V gene are MNHEY and SVGAGI. Trimming cost V 9 bases and J 2 bases; bases outside gene matches: 7. The CDR3 totals 14 residues. The CDR3 DNA follows: TGTGCCAGTCAGCGGGAAATGGCCTACAATGAGCAGTTCTTC. It specifies CASQREMAYNEQFF.

The chain recombines TRBV7-3 with TRBJ2-2, with 7 bases fitting TRBD1. Germline CDR1 SGHTA, CDR2 FQGTGA. The V segment lost 0 bases and the J segment 5 bases; nucleotides outside the gene matches: 9. CDR3 length: 17 residues. Written as DNA, the CDR3 is TGTGCCAGCAGCTTAACAGGCGACAGGGCGGGTACCGGGGAGCTGTTTTTT. Translated, it gives CASSLTGDRAGTGELFF.

This chain uses TRBV9 with TRBJ2-3; TRBD2 agrees at 14 bases. Germline V gives CDR1 SGDLS, CDR2 YYNGEE. This CDR3 spans 15 amino acids. V gave up 4 bases and J gave up 5 bases; unmatched junction bases: 3. For the CDR3, the DNA is TGTGCCAGCAGCTTGGGGACTAGCGGGAGAGATACGCAGTATTTT. Translation: CASSLGTSGRDTQYF.

Remarks on this clone: The same CDR3 can be traced to other DNA sequences in this sample. The V call is TRBV11-3, the J call TRBJ1-1; tentative D call: TRBD1 (6 bases). The CDR3 runs 14 residues. CDR1 and CDR2 (germline): SGHNT, YENEEA. Trimming pared 0 bases from V and 5 bases from J, leaving 10 bases between. The chain's CDR3 is CASSLEGGATEAFF. CDR3 DNA: TGTGCCAGCAGCTTAGAAGGGGGGGCGACTGAAGCTTTCTTT.

The genes are TRBV7-8 and TRBJ2-2, with TRBD2 identical over 9 bases. CDR3 size: 20 residues. J was trimmed by 5 bases and V by 1 base; bases with no gene match: 17. Germline lookup yields CDR1 SGHVS and CDR2 FQNEAQ. The CDR3 here is CASSLGAIGGRAGRTGELFF. The CDR3 region has the DNA TGTGCCAGCAGCTTAGGAGCGATCGGCGGGAGGGCTGGAAGGACCGGGGAGCTGTTTTTT. The whole variable domain, remainder taken from reference TRBV7-8 and TRBJ2-2, is GAGVSQSPRYKVAKRGQDVALRCDPISGHVSLFWYQQALGQGPEFLTYFQNEAQLDKSGLPSDRFFAERPEGSVSTLKIQRTQQEDSAVYLCASSLGAIGGRAGRTGELFFGEGSRLTVL.

The chain has TRBV5-4 and TRBJ2-5; either TRBD1 or TRBD2 may supply D (6 bases each). Between the trimmed V and J ends, which lost 0 bases and 3 bases, there was a span of 9 bases. The germline V gene has CDR1 SGHNT and CDR2 YYREEE (reference sequence). The CDR3 totals 14 residues. DNA of the CDR3: TGTGCCAGCAGCTTGGGGGGGGCGGAAGAGACCCAGTACTTC. It codes for CASSLGGAEETQYF.

There are a few counts of this clone. This rearrangement joins TRBV5-1 to TRBJ2-7; D unresolved. V lost 3 bases, J lost 2 bases, and 12 bases lay in between. This CDR3 region has 14 residues. Germline V gene lookup returns CDR1 SGHRS and CDR2 YFSETQ. CDR3 DNA: TGCGCCAGCAGCTCAAGTGCCAAGACCTACGAGCAGTACTTC. Protein product: CASSSSAKTYEQYF.

The rearrangement uses TRBV18 and TRBJ2-3; TRBD1 aligns across 11 bases. Germline V lookup: CDR1 KGHSH, CDR2 LQKENI. V was pared by 6 bases and J by 4 bases, with 3 bases of the junction left unmatched. The CDR3 is 14 amino acids. The CDR3 spells CASSLDRGPDTQYF. The CDR3, as DNA: TGTGCCAGCTCCCTGGACAGGGGGCCAGATACGCAGTATTTT.

The chain links TRBV5-1 to TRBJ2-5; D not resolved. The V gene lost 0 bases and the J gene lost 2 bases, with 8 bases spanning the gap. CDR1 is SGHRS, CDR2 YFSETQ, per germline. This CDR3 region has 14 residues. CDR3 DNA sequence: TGCGCCAGCAGCTTGGAACACGTACAAGAGACCCAGTACTTC. Translation: CASSLEHVQETQYF.

This clone was picked up one time. This chain joins TRBV5-8 and TRBJ2-3, with 7 bases lining up with TRBD1. Germline CDR1 reads SGHTS; CDR2 reads YDEGEE. The CDR3 extends over 17 amino acids. Trimming took 7 bases from V and 6 from J; bases not matched to a gene: 20. The CDR3, as DNA: TGTGCCAGCCCTCTTTTCCCCGGGACAGCCATGGTGGATACGCAGTATTTT. As protein: CASPLFPGTAMVDTQYF.